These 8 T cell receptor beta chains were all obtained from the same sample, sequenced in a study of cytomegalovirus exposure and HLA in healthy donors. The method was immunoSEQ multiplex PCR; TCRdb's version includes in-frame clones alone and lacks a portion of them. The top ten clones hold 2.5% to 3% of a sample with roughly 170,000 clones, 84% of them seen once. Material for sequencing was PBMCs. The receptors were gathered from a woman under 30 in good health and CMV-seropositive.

CDR3 amino acids: CASSETGMGQPQHF. CDR3 DNA sequence: TGTGCCAGCAGTGAAACAGGGATGGGTCAGCCCCAGCATTTT. This chain connects TRBV2 to TRBJ1-5; D perhaps matches TRBD1 (6 bases). In germline, CDR1 is SNHLY, CDR2 FYNNEI. V was shortened by 2 bases and J by 6 bases, with 11 bases between the two germline ends. This CDR3 has 14 residues. Full variable domain (outside the CDR3, taken from reference TRBV2 and TRBJ1-5): EPEVTQTPSHQVTQMGQEVILRCVPISNHLYFYWYRQILGQKVEFLVSFYNNEISEKSEIFDDQFSVERPDGSNFTLKIRSTKLEDSAMYFCASSETGMGQPQHFGDGTRLSIL.

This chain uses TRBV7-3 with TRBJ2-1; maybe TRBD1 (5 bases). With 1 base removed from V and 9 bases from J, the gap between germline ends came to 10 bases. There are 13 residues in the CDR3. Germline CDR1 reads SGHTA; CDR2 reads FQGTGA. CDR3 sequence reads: CASSLRGRAEQFF. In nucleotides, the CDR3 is TGTGCCAGCAGCTTAAGAGGCAGGGCTGAGCAGTTCTTC.

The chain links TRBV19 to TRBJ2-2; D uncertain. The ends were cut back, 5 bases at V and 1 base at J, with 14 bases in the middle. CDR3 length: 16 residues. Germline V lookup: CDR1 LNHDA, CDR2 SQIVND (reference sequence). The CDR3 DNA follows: TGTGCCAGTAGTCCTATAGCTATCTTGAACACCGGGGAGCTGTTTTTT. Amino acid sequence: CASSPIAILNTGELFF.

CDR3 in amino acids: CATWPGGWFGYTF. The CDR3 nucleotides are TGTGCCACCTGGCCAGGGGGCTGGTTTGGCTACACCTTC. The rearrangement uses TRBV6-5 and TRBJ1-2; TRBD1 aligns across 8 bases. The V gene's germline CDR1 is MNHEY and CDR2 SVGAGI. The CDR3 has 13 residues. V lost 10 bases and J lost 7; bases outside the gene matches: 11.

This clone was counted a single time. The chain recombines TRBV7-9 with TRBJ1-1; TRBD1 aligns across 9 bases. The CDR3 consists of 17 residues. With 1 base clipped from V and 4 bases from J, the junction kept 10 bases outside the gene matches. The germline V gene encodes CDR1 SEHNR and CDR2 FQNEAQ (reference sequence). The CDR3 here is CASSLGWDREVGTEAFF. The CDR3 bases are TGTGCCAGCAGCTTAGGTTGGGACAGGGAGGTAGGCACTGAAGCTTTCTTT. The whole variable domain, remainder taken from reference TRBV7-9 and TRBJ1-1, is DTGVSQNPRHKITKRGQNVTFRCDPISEHNRLYWYRQTLGQGPEFLTYFQNEAQLEKSRLLSDRFSAERPKGSFSTLEIQRTEQGDSAMYLCASSLGWDREVGTEAFFGQGTRLTVV.

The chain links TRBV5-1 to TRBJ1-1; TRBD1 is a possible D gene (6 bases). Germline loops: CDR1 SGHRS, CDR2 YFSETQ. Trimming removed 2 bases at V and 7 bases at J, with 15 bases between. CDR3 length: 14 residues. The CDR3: CASSLRSGASEAFF. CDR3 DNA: TGCGCCAGCAGCTTACGTTCAGGGGCGAGTGAAGCTTTCTTT. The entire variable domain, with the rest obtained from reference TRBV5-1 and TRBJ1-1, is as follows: KAGVTQTPRYLIKTRGQQVTLSCSPISGHRSVSWYQQTPGQGLQFLFEYFSETQRNKGNFPGRFSGRQFSNSRSEMNVSTLELGDSALYLCASSLRSGASEAFFGQGTRLTVV.

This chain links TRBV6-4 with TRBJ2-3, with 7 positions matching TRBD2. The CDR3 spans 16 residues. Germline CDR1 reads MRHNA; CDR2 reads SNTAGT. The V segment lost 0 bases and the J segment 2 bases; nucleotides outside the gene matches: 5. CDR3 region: CASSDSGTTITDTQYF. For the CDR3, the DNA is TGTGCCAGCAGTGACTCAGGGACTACGATCACAGATACGCAGTATTTT.

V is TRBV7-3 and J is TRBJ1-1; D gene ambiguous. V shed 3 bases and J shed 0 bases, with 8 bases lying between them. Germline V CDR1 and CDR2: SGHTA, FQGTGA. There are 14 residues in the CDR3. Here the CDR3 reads CASSLEGLNTEAFF. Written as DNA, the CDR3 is TGTGCCAGCAGCTTGGAGGGATTGAACACTGAAGCTTTCTTT.